This T cell receptor (beta chain) came from a study of T cells after yellow fever vaccination. Findings and limits, study-wide: Re-detected after boosting: most primary clones, around 96% of CD4 and around 86% of CD8.

TCR cDNA was made by 5'RACE template switching, adding a universal primer site and UMIs. TCRdb re-called the 5' RACE reads with MiXCR, one entry per CDR3 protein. The data hold about 550,000 distinct CDR3 sequences, with less than 20% observed a single time. For this clonotype: Its antigen is currently unknown.

This sequence originates from a man aged 25-45 years who received the YFV17D yellow fever vaccine. The sequencing used PBMCs, collected 15 days after the yellow fever booster vaccination.

The CDR3 region has the DNA TGTGCCAGCAGTTTATTGGGGACAGGGCGAGGGAACACTGAAGCTTTCTTT. Translating it yields CASSLLGTGRGNTEAFF. The J gene is TRBJ1-1, the V gene TRBV28, with 9 bases aligning to TRBD1. Germline trimming cut 1 base from V and 1 base from J; bases unmatched to any gene: 7. The CDR3 is made up of 17 amino acids. Germline V lookup: CDR1 MDHEN, CDR2 SYDVKM.